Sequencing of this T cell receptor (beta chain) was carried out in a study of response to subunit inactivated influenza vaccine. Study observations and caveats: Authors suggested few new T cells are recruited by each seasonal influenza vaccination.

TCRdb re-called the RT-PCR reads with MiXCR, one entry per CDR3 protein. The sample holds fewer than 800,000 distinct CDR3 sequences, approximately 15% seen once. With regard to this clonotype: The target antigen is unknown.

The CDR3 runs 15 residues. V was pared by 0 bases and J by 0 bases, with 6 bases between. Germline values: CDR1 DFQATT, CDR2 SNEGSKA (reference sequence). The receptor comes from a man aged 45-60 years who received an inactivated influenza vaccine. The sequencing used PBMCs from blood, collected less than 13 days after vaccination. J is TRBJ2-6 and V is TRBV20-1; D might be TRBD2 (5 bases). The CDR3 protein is CSARDRGSGANVLTF. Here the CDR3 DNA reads TGCAGTGCTAGAGATCGGGGCTCTGGGGCCAACGTCCTGACTTTC.